One T cell receptor beta chain is described in this entry. In its sample, this clone was seen once. Its antigen has not been determined. No base qualities exist here, and no much larger clone lies one base off it. The sample belongs to a study of T cell responses to AZD1222 COVID-19 vaccine (dated by TCRdb to about 2021). Notes on the research overall: TCR sequencing covered more than 230 trial participants: 200 to 210 given two doses of AZD1222 and about 26 given two doses of MenACWY control vaccine. Enrollment into the trials was organized by age into subgroups of 18-55, 56-69 and 70-plus years, and those subgroups contained approximately 160, 26 and 62 TCR-sequenced participants, respectively.

Reading from cysteine to phenylalanine, the CDR3 counts 13 amino acids. The entry retains the CDR3 DNA only, 39 bases that are in frame from base 1. Clipping removes 4 bases from V and 10 bases from J, with 8 as the unmatched junction base count. Sequences SGHVS (CDR1) and FQNEAQ (CDR2) are obtained from the germline V gene. The CDR3 regions of human TCRbeta chains were analyzed by immunosequencing. The original methods were these. TCRs in the repertoires were matched against a reference library of SARS-CoV-2-specific TCRs that had been generated with the MIRA antigen-specificity platform. Breadth was defined as the fraction of unique TCRs that were SARS-CoV-2-associated. Depth was defined as the fraction of total T cells that were SARS-CoV-2-associated. Using the MIRA data, each spike-specific TCR was assigned both to the spike region to which the TCR was reactive and to a CD4 or CD8 class. Log10-transformed breadth and depth values were compared by one-way ANOVA with Sidak's multiple comparisons tests. The table was pulled from immuneACCESS by TCRdb, which kept in-frame rearrangements only. Such tables lose some clones; where checked, under half of the loss comes from unresolved V genes, and the rest has no known cause. V and J calls and clone size are given by that table; D and trimming were obtained from the DNA. This sample is represented by approximately 140,000 clones; 75% to 95% of them were singletons. The ten largest clonotypes hold more than 3% of the sample.

Study-wide conclusions, independent of this receptor: Because no samples from the day 14 peak response were available, repertoires could be characterized only after the peak T cell response. The 56-69-year group was small, and its depth increase did not reach significance, likely because of low power. A significant rise in spike-specific TCR breadth and depth was observed after two AZD1222 doses relative to day 0 and relative to MenACWY recipients. Participants were mostly white British, with more females than males. The authors suggested clonal diversity may have been underestimated. The vaccine-associated CD4 TCRs covered the entire spike protein, and the dominant responses fell in regions 160-218 and 743-854. Conclusions about previously exposed vaccinees are limited, since just six AZD1222 recipients were seropositive for SARS-CoV-2 at baseline. Nearly half of unique spike-specific TCRs reportedly recognized epitopes outside regions mutated in the B.1.351 and B.1.1.7 variants.

This sample's time point label indicates: about 28 days (+/-7) after the second vaccine dose. AZD1222 recipients whose second dose came at about 4 weeks and those whose second dose came at about 12 weeks were combined into one group, since spike-specific TCR depth and breadth did not differ between the two schedules. Samples from vaccinated people were obtained from the UK trials COV001 and COV002, which included a single-blind randomized controlled phase 2/3 trial of AZD1222 (ChAdOx1 nCoV-19) in healthy adults. For TCRbeta chain sequencing, PBMC samples from trial participants were taken at day 0 and at day 28 after the second dose.

Here the sequenced sample was peripheral blood, taken 28 days after the second AZD1222 dose. This receptor was taken from an adult who received the AZD1222 COVID-19 vaccine. The chain couples TRBV7-8 to TRBJ1-1; the central 8 bases match TRBD1. The CDR3 region: CASSSDRGIGAFF. The sequenced DNA: TGTGCCAGCAGCTCAGACAGGGGTATAGGAGCTTTCTTT.